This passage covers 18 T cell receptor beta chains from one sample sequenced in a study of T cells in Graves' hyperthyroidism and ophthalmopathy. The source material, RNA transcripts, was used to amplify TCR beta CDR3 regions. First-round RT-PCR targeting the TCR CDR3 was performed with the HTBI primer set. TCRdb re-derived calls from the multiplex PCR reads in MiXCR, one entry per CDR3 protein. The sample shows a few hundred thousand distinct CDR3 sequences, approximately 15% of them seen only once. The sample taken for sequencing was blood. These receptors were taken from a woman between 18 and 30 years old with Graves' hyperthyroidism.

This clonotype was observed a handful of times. This CDR3 reads CASSLDSPGGPIDEQFF. The CDR3 DNA sequence: TGTGCCAGCAGTTTAGACTCACCGGGAGGACCCATCGATGAGCAGTTCTTC. This sequence joins TRBV27 and TRBJ2-1, with 7 bases aligning to TRBD2. V shed 2 bases and J 8 bases; nucleotides not matched to a gene: 15. The CDR3 is 17 amino acids. The germline gives CDR1 MNHEY, CDR2 SMNVEV (reference sequence).

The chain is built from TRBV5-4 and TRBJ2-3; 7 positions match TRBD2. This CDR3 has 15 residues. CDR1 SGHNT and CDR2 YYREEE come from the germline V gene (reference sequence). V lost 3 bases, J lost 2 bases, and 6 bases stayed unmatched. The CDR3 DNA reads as TGTGCCAGCAGCTCCTATAGCGGGCCCACAGATACGCAGTATTTT. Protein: CASSSYSGPTDTQYF.

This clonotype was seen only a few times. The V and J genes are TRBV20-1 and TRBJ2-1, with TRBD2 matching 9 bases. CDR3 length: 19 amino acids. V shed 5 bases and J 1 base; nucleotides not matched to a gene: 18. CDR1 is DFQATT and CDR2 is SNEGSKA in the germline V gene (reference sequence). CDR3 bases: TGCAGTGCTCCAGGTATTGCTAGCGGGACCCGGACATCCTACAATGAGCAGTTCTTC. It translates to CSAPGIASGTRTSYNEQFF.

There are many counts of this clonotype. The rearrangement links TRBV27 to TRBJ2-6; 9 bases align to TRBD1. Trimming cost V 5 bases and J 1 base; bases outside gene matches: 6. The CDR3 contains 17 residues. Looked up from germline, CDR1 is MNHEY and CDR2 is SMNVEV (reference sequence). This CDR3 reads CASSRDRAISGANVLTF. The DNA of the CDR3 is TGTGCCAGCAGTCGGGACAGGGCTATATCTGGGGCCAACGTCCTGACTTTC.

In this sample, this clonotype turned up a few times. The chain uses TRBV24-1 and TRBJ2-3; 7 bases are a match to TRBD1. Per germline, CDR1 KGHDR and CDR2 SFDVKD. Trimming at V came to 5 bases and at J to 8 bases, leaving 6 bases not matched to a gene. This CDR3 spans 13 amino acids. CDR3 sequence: CATSATRGFTQYF. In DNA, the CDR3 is TGTGCCACCAGTGCGACCAGGGGGTTTACGCAGTATTTT.

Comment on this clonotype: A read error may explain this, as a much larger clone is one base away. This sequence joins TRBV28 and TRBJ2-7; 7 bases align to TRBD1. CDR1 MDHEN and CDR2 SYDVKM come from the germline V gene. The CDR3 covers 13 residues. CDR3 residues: CASTTQGGYEQHF. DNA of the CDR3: TGTGCCAGCACCACTCAAGGGGGCTACGAGCAGCACTTC.

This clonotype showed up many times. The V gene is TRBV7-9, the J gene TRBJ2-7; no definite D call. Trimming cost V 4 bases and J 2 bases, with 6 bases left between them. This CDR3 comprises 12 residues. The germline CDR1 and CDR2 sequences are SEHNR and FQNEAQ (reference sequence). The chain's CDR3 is CASSSDPYEQYF. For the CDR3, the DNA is TGTGCCAGCAGCTCCGACCCCTACGAGCAGTACTTC.

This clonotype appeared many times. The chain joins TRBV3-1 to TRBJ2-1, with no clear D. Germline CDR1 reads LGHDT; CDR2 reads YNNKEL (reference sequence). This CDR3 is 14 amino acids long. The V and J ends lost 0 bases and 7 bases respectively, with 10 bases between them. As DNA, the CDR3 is TGTGCCAGCAGCCAAGAAGTTGGACGGAATGAGCAGTTCTTC. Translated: CASSQEVGRNEQFF.

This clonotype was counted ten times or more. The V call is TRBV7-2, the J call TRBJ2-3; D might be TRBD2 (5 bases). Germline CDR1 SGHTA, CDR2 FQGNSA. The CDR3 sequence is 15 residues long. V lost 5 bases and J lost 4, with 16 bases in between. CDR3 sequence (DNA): TGTGCCAGCAGCACCGCGCAGGCCGGGGCAGATACGCAGTATTTT. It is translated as CASSTAQAGADTQYF.

The CDR3, as DNA: TGTGCCAGCAGCCGCCTCGCAGGGGGCAGTGAAAAACTGTTTTTT. This codes for CASSRLAGGSEKLFF. V and J are TRBV3-1 and TRBJ1-4; TRBD1 matches 8 bases. Trimming removed 4 bases from V and 7 bases from J; junction bases left unmatched: 8. The CDR3 covers 15 residues. Germline loops: CDR1 LGHDT, CDR2 YNNKEL (reference sequence).

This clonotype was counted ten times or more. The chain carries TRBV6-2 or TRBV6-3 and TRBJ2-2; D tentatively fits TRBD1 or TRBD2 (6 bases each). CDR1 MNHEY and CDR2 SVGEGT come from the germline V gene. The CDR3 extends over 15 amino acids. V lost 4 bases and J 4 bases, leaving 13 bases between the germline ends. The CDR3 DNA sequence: TGTGCCAGCAGTTTACAGGGAGGCGCCACCGGGGAGCTGTTTTTT. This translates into CASSLQGGATGELFF.

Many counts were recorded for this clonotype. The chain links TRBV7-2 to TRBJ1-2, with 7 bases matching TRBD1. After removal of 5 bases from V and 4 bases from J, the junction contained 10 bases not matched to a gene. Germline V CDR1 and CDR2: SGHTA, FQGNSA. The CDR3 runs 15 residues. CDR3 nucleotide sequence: TGTGCCAGCAGCCCCTCGAGGTCAGGGGGCTATGGCTACACCTTC. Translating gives CASSPSRSGGYGYTF.

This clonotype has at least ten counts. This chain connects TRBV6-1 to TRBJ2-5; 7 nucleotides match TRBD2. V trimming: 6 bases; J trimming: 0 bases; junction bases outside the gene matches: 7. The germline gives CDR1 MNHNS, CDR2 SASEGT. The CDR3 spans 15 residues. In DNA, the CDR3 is TGTGCCAGCAGAACCTCACTAGCGTACCAAGAGACCCAGTACTTC. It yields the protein CASRTSLAYQETQYF.

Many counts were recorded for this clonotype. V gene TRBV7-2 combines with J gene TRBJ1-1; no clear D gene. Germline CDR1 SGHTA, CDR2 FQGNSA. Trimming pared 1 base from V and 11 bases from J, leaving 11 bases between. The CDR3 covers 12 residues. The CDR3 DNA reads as TGTGCCAGCAGCTTAGACCCGGGAAGGGCTTTCTTT. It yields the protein CASSLDPGRAFF.

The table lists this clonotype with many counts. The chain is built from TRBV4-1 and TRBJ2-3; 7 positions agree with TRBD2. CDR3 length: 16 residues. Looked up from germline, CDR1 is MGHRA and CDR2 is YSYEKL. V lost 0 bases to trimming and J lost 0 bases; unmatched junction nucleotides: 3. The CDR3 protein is CASSQESGDSTDTQYF. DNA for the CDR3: TGCGCCAGCAGCCAAGAAAGCGGGGATAGCACAGATACGCAGTATTTT.

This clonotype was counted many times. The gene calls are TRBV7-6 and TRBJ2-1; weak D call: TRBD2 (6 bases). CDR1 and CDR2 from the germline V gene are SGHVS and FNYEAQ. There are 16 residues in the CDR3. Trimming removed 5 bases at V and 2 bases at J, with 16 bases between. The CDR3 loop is CASSGLGGAAYNEQFF. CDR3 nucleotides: TGTGCCAGCAGCGGCTTAGGCGGGGCCGCCTACAATGAGCAGTTCTTC.

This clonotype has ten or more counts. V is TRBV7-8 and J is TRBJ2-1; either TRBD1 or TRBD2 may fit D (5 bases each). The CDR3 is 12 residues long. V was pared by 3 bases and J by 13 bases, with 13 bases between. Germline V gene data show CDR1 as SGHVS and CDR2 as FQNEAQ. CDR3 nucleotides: TGTGCCAGCAGCTTGGCCGGGACCCATCAGTTCTTC. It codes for CASSLAGTHQFF.

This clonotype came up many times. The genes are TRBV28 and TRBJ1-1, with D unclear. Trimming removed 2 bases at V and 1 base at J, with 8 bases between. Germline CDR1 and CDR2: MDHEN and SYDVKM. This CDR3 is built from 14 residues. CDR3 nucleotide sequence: TGTGCCAGCAGTTTAGCAGCAGAGAACACTGAAGCTTTCTTT. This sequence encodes CASSLAAENTEAFF.